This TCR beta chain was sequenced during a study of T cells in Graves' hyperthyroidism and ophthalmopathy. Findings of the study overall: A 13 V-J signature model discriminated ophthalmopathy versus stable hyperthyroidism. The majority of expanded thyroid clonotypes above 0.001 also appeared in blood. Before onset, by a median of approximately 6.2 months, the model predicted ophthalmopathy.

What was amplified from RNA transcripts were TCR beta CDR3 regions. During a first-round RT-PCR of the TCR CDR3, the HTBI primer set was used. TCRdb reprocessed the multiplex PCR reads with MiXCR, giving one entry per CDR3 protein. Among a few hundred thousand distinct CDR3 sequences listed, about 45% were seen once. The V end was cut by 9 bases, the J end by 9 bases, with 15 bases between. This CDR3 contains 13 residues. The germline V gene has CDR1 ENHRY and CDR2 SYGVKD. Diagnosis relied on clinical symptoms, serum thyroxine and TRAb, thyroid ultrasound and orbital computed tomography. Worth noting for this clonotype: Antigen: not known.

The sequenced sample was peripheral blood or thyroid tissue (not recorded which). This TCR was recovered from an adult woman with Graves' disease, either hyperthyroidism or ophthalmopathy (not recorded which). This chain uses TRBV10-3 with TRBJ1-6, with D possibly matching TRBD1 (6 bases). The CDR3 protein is CAIRRTASSPLHF. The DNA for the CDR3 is TGTGCCATAAGAAGGACAGCTAGTTCACCCCTCCACTTT.